This record concerns one T cell receptor beta chain sequence. No cognate antigen has been identified for it. A read error may explain this, as a much larger clone is one base away. The final CDR3 position lacks the conserved phenylalanine or tryptophan, pointing to a likely read error. Genomic DNA was used as template for profiling of TCR beta VDJ combinations and CDR3 sequences. TCR repertoire sequencing was run on an Illumina HiSeq 2000. The paper's data handling went like this. TRBV/TRBJ rearrangement plots, CDR3 size and DJ length profiles, and Simpson's diversity index were used to assess repertoires. The immunodominant clone was defined as the most abundant DNA sequence in deep sequencing data. CDR3 amino acid sequences were checked for sharing across subjects and were also compared against the VDJdb database and published repertoires. Using fastp trimming at Q25 and MiXCR clonotype assembly, TCRdb reanalyzed the public sequencing data and kept in-frame beta chains. Every distinct CDR3 protein forms one entry, paired with its most common genes and DNA. The V and J calls, along with clone size, are taken from TCRdb and not from the paper's own processing. Here the sample has around 200,000 distinct CDR3 sequences; around 60% occur a single time. Of the sample, 25% to 30% is held by the ten largest clones.

The data originate from a study of CD8+CD57+ T cells in acquired aplastic anemia (dated by TCRdb to 2016 to 2019). Some background on the complete study: DNA extracted from sorted CD4+ and CD8+ cells had a mean of around 3 ug, with a range of about 0.19 to 27.4 ug. An average of roughly 9.8 million reads for CD4+ cells and 11 million or so reads for CD8+ cells was obtained from healthy donor samples.

Beyond this particular receptor, the publication reports: Although 25 to 30 CD8+ CDR3 sequences were shared by patients and controls, these sequences appeared highly expressed in patients and within the immunodominant clones of patients. No significant difference in CD8+ Simpson's diversity was found between patients and healthy controls (P=0.060).

In the study, sorted CD4+ and CD8+ blood T cells from patients with severe aplastic anemia and from healthy subjects underwent deep sequencing of TCR repertoires. Ficoll-Paque density gradient centrifugation was used to isolate peripheral blood mononuclear cells. Before DNA extraction, CD4+ and CD8+ T cells were sorted with FACS or magnetic beads. Sequenced material: sorted CD4+, CD8+, or CD8+CD57+ T cells (not recorded which) from PBMCs. The clonotype originates from a human donor in good health.

The nucleotides read TGTGCCAGCAGCGGAGATAGGGTCCATGACCAGTTCCTC. The resulting protein is CASSGDRVHDQFL. The rearrangement joined TRBV9 to TRBJ2-1; a confident D gene designation cannot be given. CDR1 and CDR2 are drawn from the germline V gene: SGDLS, YYNGEE. The CDR3 length is 13 residues, termini included. Of the read, only the CDR3 DNA is kept; its 39 bases are in frame from base 1.